The clone carrying this TCR beta chain was found a few times. The antigen remains undetermined. The data were taken from a study of T cell therapy after organ transplantation. In the study overall: Long-term post-therapy samples: blood collected 20 to 29 weeks after completing therapy. Broader study findings: In nonresponders, reduced coverage from low CD8+ yield may limit detected expansions. Pretherapy CD8 clonality inversely correlated with its fold change after therapy.

The table came from immunoSEQ multiplex PCR; TCRdb's copy has only in-frame clones and leaves some out. Among some 17,000 clones, 85% were seen once, and the ten largest hold roughly 31%. Time point of the sample: 20-29 weeks after completion of therapy. The sample in question was CD8+ T cells from blood, obtained after autologous CMV-specific T cell therapy. This TCR came from a human patient who had received a solid organ transplant and had CMV disease. Some T cells may be supplied by the graft donor.

The CDR3 DNA follows: TGCGCCAGCAGCCAGGGGACTAGCGGGGGAGGGAGACGGAATGAGCAGTTCTTC. Amino acid sequence: CASSQGTSGGGRRNEQFF. V and J are TRBV4-3 and TRBJ2-1; 14 nucleotides match TRBD2. The V gene's germline CDR1 is LGHNA and CDR2 YSLEER. Unmatched junction bases numbered 11, after V lost 3 bases and J lost 7 bases. The CDR3 is 18 amino acids.